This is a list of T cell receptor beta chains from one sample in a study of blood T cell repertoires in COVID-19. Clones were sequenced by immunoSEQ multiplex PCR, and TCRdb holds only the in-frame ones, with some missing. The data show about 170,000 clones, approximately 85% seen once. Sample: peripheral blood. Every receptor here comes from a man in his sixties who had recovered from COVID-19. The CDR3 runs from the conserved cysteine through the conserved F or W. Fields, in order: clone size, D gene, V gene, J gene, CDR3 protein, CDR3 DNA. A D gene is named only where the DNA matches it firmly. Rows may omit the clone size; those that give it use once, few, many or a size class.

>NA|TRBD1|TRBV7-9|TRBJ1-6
CASSARQGYSPLHF
TGTGCCAGCAGCGCCCGACAGGGGTATTCACCCCTCCACTTT
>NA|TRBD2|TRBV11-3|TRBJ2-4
CASSPGGPAGDIQYF
TGTGCCAGCAGCCCAGGAGGTCCAGCGGGGGACATTCAGTACTTC
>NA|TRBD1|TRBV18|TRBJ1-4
CASSPDRGGNEKLFF
TGTGCCAGCTCACCGGACAGGGGCGGGAATGAAAAACTGTTTTTT
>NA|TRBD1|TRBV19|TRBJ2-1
CASRTGQGNRYNEQFF
TGTGCCAGCAGAACGGGACAGGGGAATAGGTACAATGAGCAGTTCTTC
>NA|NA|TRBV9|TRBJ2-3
CASSPFGAGEDTQYF
TGTGCCAGCAGCCCTTTCGGGGCAGGGGAGGATACGCAGTATTTT
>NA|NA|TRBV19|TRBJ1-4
CATQRIEAGNEKLFF
TGTGCCACCCAAAGGATTGAGGCGGGTAATGAAAAACTGTTTTTT
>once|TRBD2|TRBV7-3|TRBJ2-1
CASSRGGPSYNEQFF
TGTGCCAGCAGCCGCGGGGGGCCCTCATACAATGAGCAGTTCTTC
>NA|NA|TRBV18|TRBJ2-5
CASSPNRQRGFETQYF
TGTGCCAGCTCACCGAACAGACAGAGGGGGTTCGAGACCCAGTACTTC
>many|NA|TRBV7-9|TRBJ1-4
CASSLARGPATNEKLFF
TGTGCCAGCAGCTTAGCGCGGGGGCCTGCAACTAATGAAAAACTGTTTTTT
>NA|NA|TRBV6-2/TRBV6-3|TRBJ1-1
CASSYSGIWTEAFF
TGTGCCAGCAGTTATTCAGGGATCTGGACTGAAGCTTTCTTT
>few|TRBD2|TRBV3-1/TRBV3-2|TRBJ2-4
CASSQGGLRKNIQYF
TGTGCCAGCAGCCAAGGGGGACTAAGGAAAAACATTCAGTACTTC
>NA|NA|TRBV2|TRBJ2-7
CASSDGGREQYF
TGTGCCAGCAGTGATGGAGGTAGAGAGCAGTACTTC
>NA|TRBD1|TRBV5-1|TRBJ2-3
CASSYNDRDTDTQYF
TGCGCCAGCAGCTACAACGACAGGGATACAGATACGCAGTATTTT
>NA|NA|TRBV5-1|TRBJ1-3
CASSLQGNKGNTIYF
TGCGCCAGCAGCTTACAGGGAAATAAGGGAAACACCATATATTTT
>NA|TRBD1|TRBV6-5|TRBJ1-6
CASSRQGVAPLHF
TGTGCCAGCAGTAGACAGGGAGTGGCACCCCTCCACTTT
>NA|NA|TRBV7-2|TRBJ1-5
CASSLRSGDYSNQPQHF
TGTGCCAGCAGCTTACGGTCGGGGGATTATAGCAATCAGCCCCAGCATTTT
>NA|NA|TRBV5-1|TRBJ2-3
CASSILVGADTQYF
TGCGCCAGCAGCATTTTAGTGGGGGCTGATACGCAGTATTTT
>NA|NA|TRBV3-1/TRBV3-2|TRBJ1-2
CASSQGGEGGYTF
TGTGCCAGCAGCCAAGGGGGCGAAGGTGGCTACACCTTC
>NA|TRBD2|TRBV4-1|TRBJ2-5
CASSQEEVAGKETQYF
TGCGCCAGCAGCCAAGAGGAGGTAGCGGGGAAGGAGACCCAGTACTTC
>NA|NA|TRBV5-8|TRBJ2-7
CASSLDRVLYEQYF
TGTGCCAGCAGCTTGGACAGGGTGCTCTACGAGCAGTACTTC
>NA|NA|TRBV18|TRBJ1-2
CASSPAGDVFGYTF
TGTGCCAGCTCACCAGCAGGGGATGTATTCGGCTACACCTTC
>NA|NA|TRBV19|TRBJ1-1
CASSFPVFF
TGTGCCAGTAGTTTCCCTGTTTTCTTT
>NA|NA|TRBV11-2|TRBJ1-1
CASSLTGGGYTEAFF
TGTGCCAGCAGCTTAACAGGTGGGGGGTACACTGAAGCTTTCTTT
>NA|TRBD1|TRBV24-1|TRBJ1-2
CATSDFVDREGPNYGYTF
TGTGCCACCAGTGATTTCGTGGACAGGGAGGGTCCAAACTATGGCTACACCTTC
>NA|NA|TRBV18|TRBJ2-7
CASSPPGLGSYEQYF
TGTGCCAGCTCACCACCGGGGCTAGGCTCCTACGAGCAGTACTTC
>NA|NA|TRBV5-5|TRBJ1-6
CASSSNNSPLHF
TGTGCCAGCAGCTCCAATAATTCACCCCTCCACTTT
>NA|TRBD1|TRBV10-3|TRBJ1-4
CAISWGTGENEKLFF
TGTGCCATCAGTTGGGGGACAGGGGAGAATGAAAAACTGTTTTTT